Shown below are 14 T cell receptor beta chains from a single sample sequenced in a study of molecular identifiers for immune sequencing clone quantification. One entry per CDR3 protein results from TCRdb running MiXCR on the PCR reads. The sample consists of tens of thousands of distinct CDR3 sequences, 25% of them appearing once. Sequencing was performed on naive CD8+ T cells from blood, with Jurkat cell RNA spiked in. The subset: FACS-sorted CD8+CD4-CCR7+CD45RA+ naive T cells. The receptors come from a human donor in good health. Some libraries in this study had Jurkat cell RNA spiked in.

This clonotype appeared once. A much larger clone differs by one base, so this may be a read error. This rearrangement joins TRBV19 to TRBJ2-1; perhaps TRBD2 as D (5 bases). The germline V and J ends were trimmed by 5 bases and 0 bases, with 11 bases remaining between them. The CDR3 has 15 residues. Germline values: CDR1 LNHDA, CDR2 SQIVND (reference sequence). The CDR3 DNA is TGTGCCAGTAGTGTATCCGGGAACTCCTACAATGAGCAGTTCTTC. It translates to CASSVSGNSYNEQFF.

Of note for this clonotype: It is likely a read error, because the conserved phenylalanine at the end of the CDR3 is missing. The rearrangement links TRBV27 to TRBJ2-3; 8 nucleotides align to TRBD2. CDR1 and CDR2 from the germline V gene are MNHEY and SMNVEV (reference sequence). The CDR3 runs to 15 residues. V was pared by 5 bases and J by 1 base, with 5 bases of the junction left unmatched. The CDR3 DNA is TGTGCCAGCAGTCACGGGGGGGCGGGCACAGATACGCAGTATCTT. Its translation is CASSHGGAGTDTQYL.

The chain has TRBV11-1 and TRBJ2-3; D gene unclear. CDR1 and CDR2 from the germline V gene are SGHAT and FQDESV (reference sequence). The CDR3 is made up of 11 amino acids. Trimming took 3 bases from V and 8 from J, leaving 6 bases between them. This chain's CDR3 is CASSFIGTQYF. CDR3 in DNA: TGTGCCAGCAGCTTTATAGGTACGCAGTATTTT.

This clonotype was detected many times. This sequence joins TRBV6-1 and TRBJ2-7; TRBD1 is a possible D gene (5 bases). Germline-derived CDR1 and CDR2 are MNHNS and SASEGT. This CDR3 is 15 amino acids long. V was cut by 2 bases and J by 3 bases, with 14 bases left in between. The CDR3 DNA reads TGTGCCAGCAGTGAAAAGTCAGGGTGGTTCTACGAGCAGTACTTC. Its translation: CASSEKSGWFYEQYF.

As concerns this clonotype: A single base separates this from a much larger clone, so it may be a read error. The chain couples TRBV7-9 to TRBJ1-1, with D unclear. Germline CDR1 and CDR2: SEHNR and FQNEAQ (reference sequence). The CDR3 is 14 amino acids. The CDR3 sequence: CASSLARMNTEALF. CDR3 nucleotide sequence: TGTGCCAGCAGCTTAGCGCGAATGAACACTGAAGCTCTCTTT.

Turning to this clonotype: A read error may be the cause here, since a much bigger clone is one base away. The V gene is TRBV14, the J gene TRBJ2-4; D not resolved. V lost 3 bases to trimming and J lost 7 bases, with 13 bases between them. The germline gives CDR1 SGHDN, CDR2 FVKESK. The CDR3 covers 14 residues. This CDR3 is CASSQDVGWNIQYF. The CDR3, as DNA: TGTGCCAGCAGCCAGGATGTTGGGTGGAACATTCAGTACTTC. Looking up the rest from reference TRBV14 and TRBJ2-4 gives the full variable domain: EAGVTQFPSHSVIEKGQTVTLRCDPISGHDNLYWYRRVMGKEIKFLLHFVKESKQDESGMPNNRFLAERTGGTYSTLKVQPAELEDSGVYFCASSQDVGWNIQYFGAGTRLSVL.

V usage is TRBV5-1 and J usage is TRBJ2-7, with TRBD1 as a possible D gene (5 bases). Germline CDR1 and CDR2: SGHRS and YFSETQ. Trimming pared 4 bases from V and 0 bases from J, leaving 11 bases between. The CDR3 totals 14 residues. The CDR3 region is CASSPTGNSYEQYF. In DNA form, the CDR3 reads TGCGCCAGCAGCCCTACAGGAAACTCCTACGAGCAGTACTTC.

This clonotype was observed at least ten times. J is TRBJ2-7 and V is TRBV5-8, with D possibly TRBD1 on 6 matching bases. This CDR3 is 12 amino acids long. Trimming cost V 0 bases and J 6 bases, with 7 bases left between them. The germline V gene encodes CDR1 SGHTS and CDR2 YDEGEE. The CDR3 region has the DNA TGTGCCAGCAGCTTGGAGGGGGTCGAGCAGTACTTC. Translation gives CASSLEGVEQYF.

This clonotype was counted ten times or more. The V call is TRBV20-1, the J call TRBJ2-3, with 10 bases aligning to TRBD1. The CDR3 is made up of 14 amino acids. Germline V gene sequence: CDR1 DFQATT, CDR2 SNEGSKA (reference sequence). Germline trimming cut 4 bases from V and 4 bases from J; bases unmatched to any gene: 5. The CDR3 DNA follows: TGCAGTGCTACGGGACAGGGGAAGCCAGATACGCAGTATTTT. Amino acid sequence: CSATGQGKPDTQYF.

As regards this clonotype: A read error may explain this, as a much larger clone is one base away. The chain carries TRBV7-9 and TRBJ2-1; D is unclear. CDR3 length: 13 residues. The germline V and J ends were trimmed by 1 base and 10 bases, with 11 bases remaining between them. CDR1 is SEHNR and CDR2 is FQNEAQ in the germline V gene (reference sequence). The CDR3 DNA reads TGTGCCAGCAGCTTAGTGGTCGCCTACGAGCAGTTCTTC. This encodes CASSLVVAYEQFF.

This clonotype was detected only a few times. The V gene is TRBV5-6, the J gene TRBJ2-7; D is unclear. The CDR3 has 11 residues. With 2 bases removed from V and 2 bases from J, the gap between germline ends came to 2 bases. The germline gives CDR1 SGHDT, CDR2 YYEEEE. The DNA of the CDR3 is TGTGCCAGCAGCTTAACCTACGAGCAGTACTTC. Translating gives CASSLTYEQYF.

On this clonotype: This may be a read error, as it is one base from a much larger clone. Without the conserved terminal phenylalanine or tryptophan, this CDR3 likely stems from a read error. V gene TRBV6-5 combines with J gene TRBJ1-1; possible D gene TRBD1, 5 bases. Germline V lookup: CDR1 MNHEY, CDR2 SVGAGI. Deletions cut 0 bases from V and 5 bases from J, with 13 bases between. The CDR3 length is 15 residues. The CDR3 DNA reads as TGTGCCAGCAGTTACTCAAGGGGAGTAGGGACTGAAGCTTTCATT. Encoded protein: CASSYSRGVGTEAFI.

The chain is built from TRBV27 and TRBJ1-5; no firm D call. The V gene lost 4 bases and the J gene lost 5 bases, with 3 bases spanning the gap. Germline lookup yields CDR1 MNHEY and CDR2 SMNVEV (reference sequence). This CDR3 has 11 amino acids. CDR3 loop: CASSSDQPQHF. For the CDR3, the DNA is TGTGCCAGCAGTTCAGATCAGCCCCAGCATTTT.

The sample holds many counts of this clonotype. The V gene is TRBV14, the J gene TRBJ1-1, with 10 bases matching TRBD1. CDR1 is SGHDN, CDR2 FVKESK, per germline. With 3 bases clipped from V and 1 base from J, the junction kept 8 bases outside the gene matches. The CDR3 runs 17 residues. The CDR3 DNA reads as TGTGCCAGCAGCCAGACCTGGGGACAGGGGTCGAACACTGAAGCTTTCTTT. It is translated as CASSQTWGQGSNTEAFF.